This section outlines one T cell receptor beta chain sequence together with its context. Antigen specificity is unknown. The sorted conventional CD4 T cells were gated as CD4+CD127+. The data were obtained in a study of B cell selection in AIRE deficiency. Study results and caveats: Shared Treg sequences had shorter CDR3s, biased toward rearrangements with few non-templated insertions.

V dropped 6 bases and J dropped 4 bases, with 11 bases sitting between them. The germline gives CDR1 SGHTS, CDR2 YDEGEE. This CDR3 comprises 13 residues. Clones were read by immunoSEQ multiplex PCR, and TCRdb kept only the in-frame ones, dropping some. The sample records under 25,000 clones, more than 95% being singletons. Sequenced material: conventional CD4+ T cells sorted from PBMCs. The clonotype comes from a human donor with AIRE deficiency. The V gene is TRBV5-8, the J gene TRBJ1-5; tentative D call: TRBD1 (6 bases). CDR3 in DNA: TGTGCCAGCAACCCGGACAGAAATCAGCCCCAGCATTTT. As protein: CASNPDRNQPQHF.